These 29 T cell receptor beta chains came from one sample sequenced in a study of blood T cell repertoires in COVID-19. TCRdb's copy holds only in-frame clones and misses some; the assay was immunoSEQ multiplex PCR. Of some 370,000 clones in the sample, nearly 90% are singletons; the top ten hold 6% to 7.5%. Sequencing was performed on peripheral blood. All receptors come from a man aged 18 to 35 with active or convalescent COVID-19.

This chain links TRBV3-1 (or the pseudogene TRBV3-2) with TRBJ2-7; D remains ambiguous. V lost 1 base and J lost 5, with 9 bases in between. There are 13 residues in the CDR3. Per germline, CDR1 LGHDT and CDR2 YNNKEL (reference sequence). The CDR3 DNA follows: TGTGCCAGCAGCCAAGCCCCTTTAGACGAGCAGTACTTC. Encoded protein: CASSQAPLDEQYF.

This chain links TRBV29-1 with TRBJ2-3; D unclear. Germline assignment: CDR1 SQVTM and CDR2 ANQGSEA. Trimming cost V 3 bases and J 0 bases, with 4 bases left between them. The CDR3 is 12 residues long. The CDR3 reads CSVDESTDTQYF. The DNA of the CDR3 is TGCAGCGTTGACGAGAGCACAGATACGCAGTATTTT.

The genes are TRBV11-1 and TRBJ2-7; D is possibly TRBD1 (6 bases). Germline V gene lookup returns CDR1 SGHAT and CDR2 FQDESV (reference sequence). This CDR3 is built from 15 residues. With 3 bases removed from V and 2 bases from J, the gap between germline ends came to 14 bases. The CDR3 DNA sequence: TGTGCCAGCAGCTTTTGGGGGACACAGCCCTACGAGCAGTACTTC. Translated: CASSFWGTQPYEQYF.

The chain has TRBV6-5 and TRBJ1-3; D uncertain. This CDR3 comprises 15 residues. The V end was cut by 6 bases, the J end by 0 bases, with 12 bases between. Looked up from germline, CDR1 is MNHEY and CDR2 is SVGAGI. Written as DNA, the CDR3 is TGTGCCAGCAGCCGGGGTGGAGGCTCTGGAAACACCATATATTTT. This encodes CASSRGGGSGNTIYF.

This chain uses TRBV24-1 with TRBJ1-3; 7 bases match TRBD1. The CDR3 totals 15 residues. V was pared by 4 bases and J by 8 bases, with 10 bases of the junction left unmatched. Germline assignment: CDR1 KGHDR and CDR2 SFDVKD. The CDR3 region has the DNA TGTGCCACCAGTGAGGGTGGACAGGCGGCGGACACCATATATTTT. It yields the protein CATSEGGQAADTIYF.

The chain has TRBV6-5 and TRBJ1-1; D unresolved. Looked up from germline, CDR1 is MNHEY and CDR2 is SVGAGI. The CDR3 runs to 14 residues. Between the trimmed V and J ends, which lost 5 bases and 2 bases, there was a span of 12 bases. CDR3 in amino acids: CASSPGFFNTEAFF. Here the CDR3 DNA reads TGTGCCAGCAGTCCAGGATTTTTCAACACTGAAGCTTTCTTT.

This clone was observed a few times. This rearrangement joins TRBV6-6 to TRBJ2-7, with 11 bases that match TRBD2. Germline lookup yields CDR1 MNHNY and CDR2 SVGAGI (reference sequence). This CDR3 comprises 17 residues. With V trimmed by 5 bases and J by 2 bases, 11 bases remained unmatched. CDR3 bases: TGTGCCAGCAGTCCCCGATCTAGCGGGGGGCGTACCTACGAGCAGTACTTC. Translation: CASSPRSSGGRTYEQYF.

This clone was picked up a small number of times. The sample contains more than one DNA sequence encoding this CDR3. This chain joins TRBV9 and TRBJ1-2; D not certain. The CDR3 is 12 residues long. The V and J ends lost 4 bases and 2 bases respectively, with 6 bases between them. Germline CDR1 SGDLS, CDR2 YYNGEE. The CDR3 sequence: CASSPSNYGYTF. The CDR3 bases are TGTGCCAGCAGCCCCTCGAACTATGGCTACACCTTC.

The genes are TRBV12-3 or TRBV12-4 and TRBJ2-1; the D gene is possibly TRBD1 (6 bases). The CDR3 runs to 11 residues. Trimming cost V 4 bases and J 13 bases, with 11 bases left between them. CDR3 residues: CASSSTGTQFF. The CDR3 DNA follows: TGTGCCAGCAGTTCCACCGGGACACAGTTCTTC.

This clone was recorded only once. The chain is built from TRBV2 and TRBJ1-5; 9 positions match TRBD1. The CDR3 is made up of 13 amino acids. Germline trimming cut 4 bases from V and 5 bases from J; bases unmatched to any gene: 0. Germline V gene sequence: CDR1 SNHLY, CDR2 FYNNEI. The CDR3 sequence: CASSGQGDQPQHF. CDR3 sequence (DNA): TGTGCCAGCAGTGGACAGGGGGATCAGCCCCAGCATTTT.

The chain couples TRBV29-1 to TRBJ2-5, with 7 bases fitting TRBD2. The CDR3 sequence is 13 residues long. Germline loops: CDR1 SQVTM, CDR2 ANQGSEA. J gave up 5 bases and V 4 bases, and 7 bases lay outside the gene matches. CDR3 sequence (DNA): TGCAGCGTTGCTGGGGGGGTCGGGGAGACCCAGTACTTC. Protein sequence: CSVAGGVGETQYF.

The chain carries TRBV9 and TRBJ1-3; D not certain. In germline, CDR1 is SGDLS, CDR2 YYNGEE. The ends were cut back, 2 bases at V and 2 bases at J, with 11 bases in the middle. The CDR3 totals 15 residues. The CDR3 sequence is CASSVDIRTGNTIYF. In DNA form, the CDR3 reads TGTGCCAGCAGCGTCGACATCAGGACTGGAAACACCATATATTTT.

The rearrangement uses TRBV5-1 and TRBJ2-7, with TRBD2 matching 10 bases. The V segment lost 2 bases and the J segment 2 bases; nucleotides outside the gene matches: 4. This CDR3 is built from 15 residues. In germline, CDR1 is SGHRS, CDR2 YFSETQ. The CDR3 spells CASSFFSGGAYEQYF. In nucleotides, the CDR3 is TGCGCCAGCAGCTTTTTCAGCGGGGGGGCCTACGAGCAGTACTTC.

This clone has just one count. The CDR3 reads CASSQAPQDSGEKLFF. CDR3 coding DNA: TGTGCCAGCTCACAAGCCCCCCAGGACTCGGGTGAAAAACTGTTTTTT. The chain is built from TRBV18 and TRBJ1-4; D call uncertain. Trimming took off 4 bases at V and 7 bases at J, with 19 bases between the two ends. Per the germline V gene, CDR1 is KGHSH and CDR2 is LQKENI. The CDR3 sequence is 16 residues long.

This clone was seen just once. This chain connects TRBV4-1 to TRBJ1-1; TRBD1 might be the D (6 bases). Germline V gene sequence: CDR1 MGHRA, CDR2 YSYEKL. The CDR3 loop spans 14 amino acids. Trimming pared 1 base from V and 8 bases from J, leaving 14 bases between. The chain's CDR3 is CASSQAWAGAEAFF. DNA of the CDR3: TGCGCCAGCAGCCAAGCGTGGGCAGGGGCAGAAGCTTTCTTT.

The V call is TRBV9, the J call TRBJ2-2, with D tentatively TRBD2 (6 bases). With 4 bases removed from V and 1 base from J, the gap between germline ends came to 11 bases. This CDR3 region has 15 residues. Germline CDR1 and CDR2: SGDLS and YYNGEE. For the CDR3, the DNA is TGTGCCAGCAGCCCCGGGACTGTGAACACCGGGGAGCTGTTTTTT. Residues: CASSPGTVNTGELFF.

The chain couples TRBV19 to TRBJ1-2; maybe TRBD1 (5 bases). V was trimmed by 10 bases and J by 1 base, leaving 13 bases between them. Germline V CDR1 and CDR2: LNHDA, SQIVND (reference sequence). This CDR3 is built from 13 residues. Written as DNA, the CDR3 is TGTGCCACCGCGACAGCCATTAACTATGGCTACACCTTC. Translating gives CATATAINYGYTF. Filled out from reference TRBV19 and TRBJ1-2, the complete variable domain reads DGGITQSPKYLFRKEGQNVTLSCEQNLNHDAMYWYRQDPGQGLRLIYYSQIVNDFQKGDIAEGYSVSREKKESFPLTVTSAQKNPTAFYLCATATAINYGYTFGSGTRLTVV.

This chain connects TRBV6-5 to TRBJ1-5; D remains unclear. V lost 2 bases and J 4 bases, leaving 9 bases between the germline ends. The germline V gene has CDR1 MNHEY and CDR2 SVGAGI. The CDR3 covers 14 residues. The CDR3 bases are TGTGCCAGCAGTTACGTGGCAGAAAATCAGCCCCAGCATTTT. This gives the protein CASSYVAENQPQHF.

This rearrangement joins TRBV6-6 to TRBJ1-5; TRBD1 might be the D (5 bases). This CDR3 has 15 residues. Germline CDR1 MNHNY, CDR2 SVGAGI (reference sequence). The V gene lost 6 bases and the J gene lost 5 bases, with 17 bases spanning the gap. In DNA, the CDR3 is TGTGCCAGCAGATCCTCGGGGGTAAGGCATCAGCCCCAGCATTTT. Its translation is CASRSSGVRHQPQHF.

The rearrangement joins TRBV5-1 to TRBJ2-1, with TRBD1 as a possible D gene (6 bases). Looked up from germline, CDR1 is SGHRS and CDR2 is YFSETQ. V shed 4 bases and J shed 15 bases, with 14 bases lying between them. The CDR3 has 11 amino acids. CDR3 protein: CASSAQGVPFF. DNA for the CDR3: TGCGCCAGCAGCGCACAGGGTGTTCCGTTCTTC.

This rearrangement joins TRBV27 to TRBJ2-3; D is undetermined. The V gene lost 3 bases and the J gene lost 0 bases, with 10 bases spanning the gap. The CDR3 runs 15 residues. The germline gives CDR1 MNHEY, CDR2 SMNVEV (reference sequence). The CDR3 loop reads CASSLRELSTDTQYF. CDR3 DNA sequence: TGTGCCAGCAGTTTGCGAGAGCTGAGCACAGATACGCAGTATTTT.

V is TRBV7-9 and J is TRBJ2-3, with D possibly matching TRBD2 (6 bases). Germline V CDR1 and CDR2: SEHNR, FQNEAQ (reference sequence). V was pared by 3 bases and J by 2 bases, with 15 bases between. The CDR3 has 16 residues. CDR3 in amino acids: CASSFWSGLYTDTQYF. In DNA form, the CDR3 reads TGTGCCAGCAGCTTTTGGTCGGGACTTTACACAGATACGCAGTATTTT. Drawing the rest from reference TRBV7-9 and TRBJ2-3, the complete variable domain is DTGVSQNPRHKITKRGQNVTFRCDPISEHNRLYWYRQTLGQGPEFLTYFQNEAQLEKSRLLSDRFSAERPKGSFSTLEIQRTEQGDSAMYLCASSFWSGLYTDTQYFGPGTRLTVL.

The CDR3 sequence: CASSLQGNTEAFF. The DNA of the CDR3 is TGTGCCAGCAGCTTACAGGGGAACACTGAAGCTTTCTTT. The chain is built from TRBV7-3 and TRBJ1-1; TRBD1 might be the D (5 bases). This CDR3 spans 13 amino acids. V shed 2 bases and J shed 1 base, with 5 bases lying between them. Germline V gene sequence: CDR1 SGHTA, CDR2 FQGTGA.

The chain joins TRBV5-1 to TRBJ2-7, with 7 bases aligning to TRBD1. Trimming at V came to 5 bases and at J to 4 bases, leaving 6 bases not matched to a gene. Germline-derived CDR1 and CDR2 are SGHRS and YFSETQ. There are 13 residues in the CDR3. The CDR3 DNA follows: TGCGCCAGCAGGGCAGGGGGTTATTACGAGCAGTACTTC. Translating it yields CASRAGGYYEQYF.

The rearrangement uses TRBV4-3 and TRBJ1-5; D gene uncertain. The CDR3 runs to 15 residues. Per the germline V gene, CDR1 is LGHNA and CDR2 is YSLEER. Trimming cost V 0 bases and J 7 bases, with 13 bases left between them. This CDR3 reads CASSQDEVTGQPQHF. The CDR3 bases are TGCGCCAGCAGCCAAGACGAGGTCACCGGCCAGCCCCAGCATTTT.

J is TRBJ2-3 and V is TRBV18, with D maybe TRBD2 (7 bases). The CDR3 sequence is 16 residues long. Germline-derived CDR1 and CDR2 are KGHSH and LQKENI. V gave up 3 bases and J gave up 0 bases, with 13 bases separating them. The CDR3 coding sequence is TGTGCCAGCTCACCGGTCGCGGGGGCCAGCACAGATACGCAGTATTTT. Translating gives CASSPVAGASTDTQYF. The full variable domain, completed using reference TRBV18 and TRBJ2-3, is NAGVMQNPRHLVRRRGQEARLRCSPMKGHSHVYWYRQLPEEGLKFMVYLQKENIIDESGMPKERFSAEFPKEGPSILRIQQVVRGDSAAYFCASSPVAGASTDTQYFGPGTRLTVL.

In this sample, this clone turned up once. The chain carries TRBV7-6 and TRBJ1-1; tentatively, D is TRBD1 (6 bases). This CDR3 is built from 15 residues. Trimming shortened V by 1 base and J by 1 base, and 10 bases separated the two germline ends. Germline assignment: CDR1 SGHVS and CDR2 FNYEAQ. CDR3 amino acids: CASSLDTRGNTEAFF. CDR3 DNA sequence: TGTGCCAGCAGCTTAGATACCAGGGGGAACACTGAAGCTTTCTTT.

This chain links TRBV29-1 with TRBJ2-1; 8 nucleotides match TRBD1. The germline V gene encodes CDR1 SQVTM and CDR2 ANQGSEA. The CDR3 is 10 residues long. The trim removed 4 bases at V and 16 bases at J, leaving 6 bases unmatched. CDR3 residues: CSVVGQGFFF. Here the CDR3 DNA reads TGCAGCGTTGTCGGACAGGGTTTTTTCTTC.

This chain uses TRBV27 with TRBJ2-3; 11 positions match TRBD2. CDR1 MNHEY and CDR2 SMNVEV come from the germline V gene (reference sequence). This CDR3 contains 16 residues. Trimming took 5 bases from V and 6 from J; bases not matched to a gene: 10. CDR3 DNA: TGTGCCAGCAGTCTACTACGACTAGCGGGGAGGGATACGCAGTATTTT. Protein: CASSLLRLAGRDTQYF.